Shown below are 5 T cell receptor beta chains from a single sample sequenced in a study of blood T cell repertoires in COVID-19. The data were produced by immunoSEQ multiplex PCR, yet TCRdb's version contains in-frame clones alone and is incomplete. The table has about 170,000 clones, 84% seen once; the top ten hold roughly 7.1%. The sequencing sample was made of peripheral blood. Receptors were obtained from a man aged 35 to 55 who had recovered from COVID-19.

The gene calls are TRBV7-6 and TRBJ2-1, with 7 bases lining up with TRBD2. CDR3 length equals 15 residues. The germline CDR1 and CDR2 sequences are SGHVS and FNYEAQ. After removal of 1 base from V and 5 bases from J, the junction contained 5 bases not matched to a gene. The CDR3 DNA is TGTGCCAGCAGCTTAGAGGCGGGAGTGAACAATGAGCAGTTCTTC. It codes for CASSLEAGVNNEQFF.

The genes are TRBV11-1 and TRBJ2-5; D is undetermined. The germline CDR1 and CDR2 sequences are SGHAT and FQDESV (reference sequence). V was shortened by 3 bases and J by 4 bases, with 9 bases between the two germline ends. This CDR3 contains 13 residues. CDR3 DNA: TGTGCCAGCAGCTTGGAAAGGAGAGAGACCCAGTACTTC. Protein sequence: CASSLERRETQYF.

This clone came up once. This chain uses TRBV20-1 with TRBJ2-1; TRBD2 agrees at 8 bases. The CDR3 length is 15 residues. V shed 3 bases and J 4 bases; nucleotides not matched to a gene: 8. The germline CDR1 and CDR2 sequences are DFQATT and SNEGSKA (reference sequence). CDR3 residues: CSASPLAGGYNEQFF. The DNA of the CDR3 is TGCAGTGCTAGTCCCCTCGCGGGAGGATACAATGAGCAGTTCTTC.

The chain employs TRBV2 and TRBJ1-1, with D possibly being TRBD1 (6 bases). The CDR3 is 14 residues long. Trimming removed 3 bases at V and 3 bases at J, with 11 bases between. The germline gives CDR1 SNHLY, CDR2 FYNNEI. This CDR3 is CASSDDRRDTEAFF. The CDR3 nucleotides read TGTGCCAGCAGTGATGACAGGCGCGACACTGAAGCTTTCTTT.

The chain recombines TRBV5-8 with TRBJ1-3; maybe TRBD1 (5 bases). The CDR3 totals 15 residues. V shed 4 bases and J shed 2 bases, with 13 bases lying between them. Germline CDR1 SGHTS, CDR2 YDEGEE. The CDR3 spells CASSREAGAGNTIYF. The DNA for the CDR3 is TGTGCCAGCAGCCGGGAAGCGGGGGCTGGAAACACCATATATTTT.